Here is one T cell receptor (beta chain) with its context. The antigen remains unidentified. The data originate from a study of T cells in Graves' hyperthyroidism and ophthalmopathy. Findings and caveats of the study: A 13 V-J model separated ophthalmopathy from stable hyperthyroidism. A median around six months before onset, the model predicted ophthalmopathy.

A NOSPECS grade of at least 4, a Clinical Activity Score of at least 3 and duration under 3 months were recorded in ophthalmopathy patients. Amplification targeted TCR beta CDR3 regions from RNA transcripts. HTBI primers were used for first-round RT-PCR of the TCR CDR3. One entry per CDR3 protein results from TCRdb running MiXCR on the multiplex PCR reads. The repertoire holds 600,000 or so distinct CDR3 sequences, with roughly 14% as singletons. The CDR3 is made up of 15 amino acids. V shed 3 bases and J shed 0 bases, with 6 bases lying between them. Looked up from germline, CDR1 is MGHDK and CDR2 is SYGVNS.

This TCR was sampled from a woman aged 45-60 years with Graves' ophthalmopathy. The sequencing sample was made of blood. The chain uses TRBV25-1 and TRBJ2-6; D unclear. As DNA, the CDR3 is TGTGCCAGCAGTGACCCCCGCTCTGGGGCCAACGTCCTGACTTTC. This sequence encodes CASSDPRSGANVLTF.